This T cell receptor (beta chain) was obtained from a study of CXCR3-negative and CXCR3-positive naive CD8 T cells (dated by TCRdb to the late 2010s). At the level of the whole study: In total, 120 million to 150 million TRB reads were obtained, which works out to roughly 1.5 +/- 0.3 million reads per library. For the TRBV-TRBJ cluster analysis, the naive subsets came from 5 or 6 donors, while the memory cells came from 3 donors. Data from 11 donors, pooled across two independent experiments, went into the diversity and physicochemical repertoire analyses. Overall study results and their limits: TRB CDR3s from CXCR3-positive naive cells showed higher hydrophobicity (lower Kidera factor 4), lower energy, and higher strength and volume indices than CXCR3-negative naive cells. Surface CD5, linked to self-reactivity in mice, was comparable between naive subsets; TCR interaction strength was therefore also inferred from TRB CDR3 physicochemical properties. Naive CXCR3-negative and CXCR3-positive cells from the same donor showed similar TRBV-TRBJ usage, whereas memory cells showed distinct patterns. CXCR3 expression partially decreased after cryopreservation, so most assays used freshly isolated PBMCs. Both naive subsets had comparably high repertoire diversity, while memory CD8+ T cells had much lower repertoire diversity.

The listed sequencing device is NextSeq 550. The Human TCR Profiling Kit (MiLaboratory) was used to prepare UMI-labeled 5' RACE TRB cDNA libraries. cDNA synthesis used the entire amount of extracted RNA, and PCR amplification then used the entire amount of cDNA produced. The libraries were made side by side, with each library going through the same number of PCR cycles. The published analysis was carried out like this. MIGEC and MiXCR extracted about 53,000 +/- 10,000 unique UMI-labeled TRB cDNA molecules per library, requiring at least two reads per UMI. Each library averaged roughly 40,000 +/- 10,000 functional in-frame TRB CDR3 nucleotide clonotypes without stop codons. After downsampling to 5000 UMI-labeled TRB molecules per sample, diversity metrics, including normalized Shannon-Wiener and Chao1, were computed in VDJtools. For the central five CDR3 residues, VDJtools calculated physicochemical properties weighted by clonotype size, namely interaction energy, strength, volume and Kidera factor 4. The reads, reprocessed by TCRdb, yield one row per CDR3 protein sequence and no DNA. These V and J calls originate from TCRdb's pipeline instead of the authors' own analysis. This specimen's table enumerates about 70,000 distinct CDR3 sequences. Under 0.8% of the sample goes to the ten largest clones.

Concerning this clonotype: Which antigen it targets is not known.

The CDR3, from cysteine to phenylalanine, totals 12 residues. Nucleotide data are not available. Each CD8+ T cell subset was flow-sorted in triplicate, with over 250,000 cells per subset placed directly into RLT lysis buffer. Naive CD8+ T cells were defined stringently as CD45RO-CCR7+CD27+CD95- to exclude memory contaminants. Standard density gradient centrifugation was used to isolate peripheral blood mononuclear cells from buffy coats. A FACSAria III was used to flow-sort naive CXCR3-negative and CXCR3-positive CD8+ T cells. An RNeasy Mini Kit was used to extract total RNA from the sorted cells. The sequenced sample was naive CXCR3+ CD8+ T cells from blood. The sample's cell subset or site label is to be understood as: CD45RO-CCR7+CD27+CD95- naive CD8+ T cells expressing CXCR3 (TNR3+). The sequence was collected from a human donor in good health. Some clones in this sample may be carry-over from other donors' samples. Rearrangement joined TRBV12-3 or TRBV12-4 to TRBJ1-1; TCRdb's D call of TRBD1 is untestable without DNA. The CDR3 is CASSRTGGEAFF.